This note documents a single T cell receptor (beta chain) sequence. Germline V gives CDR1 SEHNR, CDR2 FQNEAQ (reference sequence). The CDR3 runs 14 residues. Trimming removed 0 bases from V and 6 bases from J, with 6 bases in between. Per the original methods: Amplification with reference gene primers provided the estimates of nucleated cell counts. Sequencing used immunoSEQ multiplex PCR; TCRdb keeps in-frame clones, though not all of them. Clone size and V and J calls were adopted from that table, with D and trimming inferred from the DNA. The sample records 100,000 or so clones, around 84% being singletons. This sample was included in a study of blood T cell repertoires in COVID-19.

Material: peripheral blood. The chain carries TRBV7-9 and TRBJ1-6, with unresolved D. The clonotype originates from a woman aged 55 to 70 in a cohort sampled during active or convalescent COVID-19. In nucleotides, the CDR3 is TGTGCCAGCAGCTTAGCAGAGGGTAATTCACCCCTCCACTTT. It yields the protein CASSLAEGNSPLHF. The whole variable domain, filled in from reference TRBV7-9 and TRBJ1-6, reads DTGVSQNPRHKITKRGQNVTFRCDPISEHNRLYWYRQTLGQGPEFLTYFQNEAQLEKSRLLSDRFSAERPKGSFSTLEIQRTEQGDSAMYLCASSLAEGNSPLHFGNGTRLTVT.